The rows below give T cell receptor beta chains drawn from one sample of a study of T cells in Graves' hyperthyroidism and ophthalmopathy. TCRdb independently ran MiXCR on the multiplex PCR reads; one entry per CDR3 protein. Of about 380,000 distinct CDR3 sequences listed, 18% are singletons. The material sequenced was blood. The origin of the receptors is a man between 18 and 35 years old with Graves' ophthalmopathy. Both conserved end residues are part of each CDR3. Fields, in order: D gene, clone size, J gene, V gene, CDR3 protein, CDR3 DNA. The D gene is left open where the match is weak. Some rows have no size entry. The others give once, few or many, or a class for an expanded clone.

D: NA; size: many; J: TRBJ2-5; V: TRBV11-3; CDR3: CASSLILTETQYF; DNA: TGTGCCAGCAGCTTAATCCTCACGGAGACCCAGTACTTC
D: TRBD2; size: many; J: TRBJ2-2; V: TRBV27; CDR3: CASGRTSGVGELFF; DNA: TGTGCCAGCGGGAGGACTAGCGGGGTCGGGGAGCTGTTTTTT
D: TRBD2; size: many; J: TRBJ2-3; V: TRBV6-5; CDR3: CASSYSKSGGQGDTQYF; DNA: TGTGCCAGCAGTTACTCGAAGAGCGGGGGGCAGGGAGATACGCAGTATTTT
D: NA; size: NA; J: TRBJ2-7; V: TRBV7-9; CDR3: CASGGGGIGYEQYF; DNA: TGTGCCAGCGGGGGTGGGGGCATCGGGTACGAGCAGTACTTC
D: NA; size: NA; J: TRBJ2-7; V: TRBV5-1; CDR3: CASTPGSKTGEQYF; DNA: TGCGCCAGCACCCCAGGCAGTAAGACAGGCGAGCAGTACTTC
D: TRBD2; size: many; J: TRBJ2-7; V: TRBV7-8; CDR3: CASSTQSGLGPYEQYF; DNA: TGTGCCAGCAGCACACAGTCGGGACTAGGGCCATACGAGCAGTACTTC
D: NA; size: many; J: TRBJ1-1; V: TRBV20-1; CDR3: CSARDPGVLAEAFF; DNA: TGCAGTGCTAGAGATCCGGGGGTACTCGCTGAAGCTTTCTTT
D: TRBD2; size: NA; J: TRBJ2-1; V: TRBV5-1; CDR3: CASSLEGGSFNEQFF; DNA: TGCGCCAGCAGCTTGGAGGGCGGGAGTTTCAATGAGCAGTTCTTC
D: NA; size: NA; J: TRBJ1-3; V: TRBV12-3/TRBV12-4; CDR3: CASSSGVSGNTIYF; DNA: TGTGCCAGCAGCTCAGGGGTCTCTGGAAACACCATATATTTT
D: NA; size: few; J: TRBJ2-4; V: TRBV4-1; CDR3: CASSQEGTPAAKNIQYF; DNA: TGCGCCAGCAGCCAAGAAGGGACGCCGGCGGCCAAAAACATTCAGTACTTC
D: TRBD1; size: many; J: TRBJ1-2; V: TRBV7-9; CDR3: CASSPTGRGYTF; DNA: TGTGCCAGCAGCCCGACAGGGCGAGGCTACACCTTC
D: NA; size: many; J: TRBJ2-5; V: TRBV7-9; CDR3: CASSLVTGGETQYF; DNA: TGTGCCAGCAGCTTGGTAACCGGAGGGGAGACCCAGTACTTC
D: TRBD1; size: few; J: TRBJ1-1; V: TRBV4-2; CDR3: CASSQDQGTGGTEAFF; DNA: TGTGCCAGCAGCCAAGATCAGGGGACAGGGGGCACTGAAGCTTTCTTT
D: TRBD2; size: NA; J: TRBJ2-7; V: TRBV20-1; CDR3: CSAPPGTTAAEQYF; DNA: TGCAGTGCTCCCCCAGGGACTACAGCTGCGGAGCAGTACTTC
D: TRBD1; size: once; J: TRBJ1-5; V: TRBV28; CDR3: CASSRPGTGGADSNQPQHF; DNA: TGTGCCAGCAGTCGCCCCGGGACAGGGGGCGCGGATAGCAATCAGCCCCAGCATTTT
D: NA; size: many; J: TRBJ1-6; V: TRBV12-3/TRBV12-4; CDR3: CASSGQGHSPLHF; DNA: TGTGCCAGCAGCGGGCAGGGGCATTCACCCCTCCACTTT
D: NA; size: many; J: TRBJ1-1; V: TRBV20-1; CDR3: CSAAGNPGTMNTEAFF; DNA: TGCAGTGCCGCCGGTAACCCAGGGACCATGAACACTGAAGCTTTCTTT
D: TRBD1; size: many; J: TRBJ1-1; V: TRBV2; CDR3: CASTVQGAGTEAFF; DNA: TGTGCCAGCACCGTACAGGGGGCTGGGACTGAAGCTTTCTTT
D: TRBD1; size: many; J: TRBJ1-5; V: TRBV2; CDR3: CASIPDRGGNQPQHF; DNA: TGTGCCAGCATCCCGGACAGGGGCGGCAATCAGCCCCAGCATTTT
D: NA; size: many; J: TRBJ1-2; V: TRBV6-1; CDR3: CASTVTVNYGYTF; DNA: TGTGCCAGCACTGTGACAGTTAACTATGGCTACACCTTC
D: NA; size: many; J: TRBJ1-2; V: TRBV11-2; CDR3: CASSPSLGGYGYTF; DNA: TGTGCCAGCAGCCCCTCCTTAGGGGGCTATGGCTACACCTTC
D: NA; size: NA; J: TRBJ2-1; V: TRBV7-6; CDR3: CASSPQGGPSCNEQFF; DNA: TGTGCCAGCAGCCCCCAGGGGGGCCCCTCCTGCAATGAGCAGTTCTTC
D: TRBD1; size: many; J: TRBJ2-5; V: TRBV7-9; CDR3: CASSRGTGGVETQYF; DNA: TGTGCCAGCAGTAGGGGGACAGGGGGCGTCGAGACCCAGTACTTC
D: NA; size: many; J: TRBJ2-3; V: TRBV3-1; CDR3: CASSQDFRAITDTQYF; DNA: TGTGCCAGCAGCCAAGACTTTAGAGCGATCACAGATACGCAGTATTTT
D: NA; size: many; J: TRBJ1-1; V: TRBV6-1; CDR3: CASSRGGYGTEAFF; DNA: TGTGCCAGCAGTCGCGGGGGGTATGGGACTGAAGCTTTCTTT
D: NA; size: few; J: TRBJ1-3; V: TRBV5-1; CDR3: CASSLGDRGNTIYF; DNA: TGCGCCAGCAGCTTGGGAGACAGAGGAAACACCATATATTTT
D: NA; size: few; J: TRBJ1-1; V: TRBV6-1; CDR3: CASSQKESTEAFF; DNA: TGTGCCAGCAGCCAAAAGGAATCCACTGAAGCTTTCTTT
D: NA; size: many; J: TRBJ1-2; V: TRBV2; CDR3: CARGIQAYTNYGYTF; DNA: TGTGCCCGTGGGATCCAAGCTTACACTAACTATGGCTACACCTTC
D: NA; size: few; J: TRBJ1-3; V: TRBV6-1; CDR3: CASNQGYGNTIYF; DNA: TGTGCCAGCAACCAGGGTTATGGAAACACCATATATTTT
D: TRBD1; size: NA; J: TRBJ1-3; V: TRBV2; CDR3: CASSLRGGQGFAGNTIYF; DNA: TGTGCCAGCAGTCTTAGAGGGGGACAGGGGTTTGCTGGAAACACCATATATTTT
D: TRBD1; size: few; J: TRBJ2-7; V: TRBV5-4; CDR3: CASSVKQGAEEQYF; DNA: TGTGCCAGCAGCGTGAAACAGGGGGCGGAGGAGCAGTACTTC
D: NA; size: many; J: TRBJ1-4; V: TRBV3-1; CDR3: CASSQGSSWTNEKLFF; DNA: TGTGCCAGCAGCCAAGGGAGCAGTTGGACTAATGAAAAACTGTTTTTT
D: TRBD2; size: many; J: TRBJ2-3; V: TRBV20-1; CDR3: CSARDPRTSGASTDTQYF; DNA: TGCAGTGCTAGAGATCCCCGGACTAGCGGGGCTAGCACAGATACGCAGTATTTT
D: NA; size: few; J: TRBJ1-1; V: TRBV6-1; CDR3: CASSPRQNMNTEAFF; DNA: TGTGCCAGCAGCCCTCGGCAAAACATGAACACTGAAGCTTTCTTT
D: NA; size: many; J: TRBJ2-7; V: TRBV3-1; CDR3: CASSQELGLEQYF; DNA: TGTGCCAGCAGCCAAGAGCTCGGGCTCGAGCAGTACTTC
D: NA; size: NA; J: TRBJ2-6; V: TRBV7-8; CDR3: CASSSDGANVLTF; DNA: TGTGCCAGCAGCAGCGATGGGGCCAACGTCCTGACTTTC
D: NA; size: NA; J: TRBJ2-2; V: TRBV18; CDR3: CASSPITGTGELFF; DNA: TGTGCCAGCTCACCAATTACCGGCACCGGGGAGCTGTTTTTT
D: TRBD2; size: many; J: TRBJ2-7; V: TRBV28; CDR3: CASNIRGGSSYEQYF; DNA: TGTGCCAGCAATATACGGGGGGGGAGCTCCTACGAGCAGTACTTC
D: NA; size: many; J: TRBJ2-7; V: TRBV3-1; CDR3: CASSQAVSLGDTYEQYF; DNA: TGTGCCAGCAGCCAAGCTGTCTCCCTAGGGGATACCTACGAGCAGTACTTC
D: TRBD2; size: NA; J: TRBJ2-1; V: TRBV18; CDR3: CASSPDRGGNEQFF; DNA: TGTGCCAGCTCACCCGACCGGGGGGGAAATGAGCAGTTCTTC